The 3 T cell receptor beta chains below were found in one sample sequenced in a study of OX40 agonist ivuxolimab in advanced cancers. This table comes from immunoSEQ multiplex PCR, and its TCRdb copy is limited to in-frame clones, with some not included. Among under 110,000 clones listed, 90% were seen once. The sequencing here drew on CD4+ or CD8+ T cells sorted from blood, taken in a trial of the OX40 agonist ivuxolimab. The source of these receptors is an adult with an advanced solid tumor such as melanoma, head and neck, liver or kidney cancer.

The CDR3 loop reads CASSLTWGQGFDNEQFF. As DNA, the CDR3 is TGTGCCAGCAGTTTAACCTGGGGGCAGGGGTTTGACAATGAGCAGTTCTTC. The V call is TRBV28, the J call TRBJ2-1; possible D gene TRBD1, 6 bases. CDR1 and CDR2 (germline): MDHEN, SYDVKM. V was trimmed by 2 bases and J by 5 bases, leaving 19 bases between them. The CDR3 loop spans 17 amino acids.

V is TRBV19 and J is TRBJ2-5, with D uncertain. Per germline, CDR1 LNHDA and CDR2 SQIVND (reference sequence). This CDR3 contains 13 residues. Trimming cost V 3 bases and J 5 bases, with 10 bases left between them. CDR3 sequence: CASSIGGWETQYF. For the CDR3, the DNA is TGTGCCAGTAGTATTGGTGGCTGGGAGACCCAGTACTTC.

This chain joins TRBV7-9 and TRBJ2-7; 11 nucleotides match TRBD1. Losses at the gene ends were 3 bases for V and 3 bases for J; bases not matched to a gene: 7. The CDR3 contains 16 residues. Germline V CDR1 and CDR2: SEHNR, FQNEAQ (reference sequence). This chain's CDR3 is CASSLGPGQGVYEQYF. CDR3 DNA: TGTGCCAGCAGCTTGGGTCCGGGACAGGGGGTCTACGAGCAGTACTTC.